This T cell receptor beta chain appears in the sequencing data of a study of cytomegalovirus exposure and HLA in healthy donors (dated by TCRdb to 2015 to 2018). Turning to the overall study: A later analysis indicated that the 90 to 150 validation repertoires were generated on the platform also employed for the 670 or so repertoires of the first cohort. The study was designed to test whether signatures of past pathogen exposure could be identified by cataloging public T cell receptors. In addition to the first cohort of around 670 subjects, a separate validation cohort of 120 different subjects was used. The study combined high-throughput TCR immunosequencing, statistical association of individual TCRs with disease status, and machine learning to predict cytomegalovirus infection status.

Concerning this clone: Its antigen remains undetermined. No base qualities exist here, and no much larger clone lies one base off it.

Donors formed part of the validation cohort, which comprised over a hundred subjects and was distinct from the first cohort of over 500 subjects. CDR1 and CDR2, looked up from the germline V gene, are ENHRY and SYGVKD. V lost 4 bases and J lost 5 bases, and the count of bases not matched to a germline gene is 6. The CDR3 runs 14 residues from the cysteine to the phenylalanine. The kept DNA is CDR3 alone, 42 bases in frame from the first base. To prepare the library, the immunoSEQ multiplex PCR assay was applied. The source study handled its data this way. A statistical classification framework was built for diagnosing cytomegalovirus status from the catalog of TCR beta chain sequences. TCRdb stores this immuneACCESS table with in-frame sequences only. Part of the clones is absent; in the studies checked, under half of the shortfall reflects unresolved V genes, and no reason is known for the rest. V and J calls and clone size are as listed in that table; D and trimming were resolved from the DNA. Counted in this sample were 100,000 to 150,000 clones; 88% of them appeared once. The ten largest account for about 4.4% of the sample.

Paper-wide results and their limitations: A later analysis had no HLA typing for the validation cohort, so co-occurrence there was scored across all 110 or so repertoires. The authors suggested that the approach could potentially be generalized to other disease states and immunological phenotypes. The classifier was reported to diagnose cytomegalovirus status with high specificity and sensitivity in both the original cohort and the validation cohort. In a later analysis, TCRs clustered in the first cohort were found to also tend to co-occur in the 100 to 150 validation repertoires, with 90% to 95% of cluster scores above 0. A few of the identified cytomegalovirus-associated TCR beta chains were confirmed in vitro to be specific for cytomegalovirus antigens. The study gave a list of some 150 TCR beta chains associated with cytomegalovirus. While some public TCRs were present in many individuals, most TCR sequences turned up only very rarely across donors.

The TCR comes from a man between 18 and 29 years old in good health and CMV-seropositive. The sequencing input was PBMCs. This receptor chain uses TRBV10-3 and TRBJ1-1; TRBD1 lines up with 8 middle nucleotides. The DNA sequence follows: TGTGCCATCAGTGGGACAGGGCTGGGAACTGAAGCTTTCTTT. Its protein product is CAISGTGLGTEAFF.